This is a list of T cell receptor beta chains from one sample in a study of blood T cell repertoires in COVID-19. Assay used: immunoSEQ multiplex PCR; TCRdb lists only in-frame clones, some missing. Of about 52,000 clones in the sample, just under 90% were seen once. The sequencing input was peripheral blood. These receptors all come from an elderly man with active or convalescent COVID-19. The CDR3 runs from the conserved cysteine through the conserved F or W. D genes are given only for firm matches. Rows may omit the clone size; those that give it use once, few, many or a size class.

. TRBD1 15 TRBJ1-5 TRBV10-3 TGTGCCATCAGCCCACAGGGGATTGGGAATCAGCCCCAGCATTTT CAISPQGIGNQPQHF
. . 14 TRBJ1-2 TRBV28 TGTGCCAGCAGTTTATGGGGGGGGCGCGAAGGCTACACCTTC CASSLWGGREGYTF
. . 14 TRBJ1-1 TRBV4-2 TGTGCCAGCAGCCAAGATCCGGCGGGCTCTGAAGCTTTCTTT CASSQDPAGSEAFF
. . 14 TRBJ1-2 TRBV7-6 TGTGCCAGCAGCTTAGGGGGCGGGGGTATTGGCTACACCTTC CASSLGGGGIGYTF
. . 13 TRBJ2-1 TRBV12-3/TRBV12-4 TGTGCCAGCAGGCCCGCTAGCGTGTGGGAGCAGTTCTTC CASRPASVWEQFF
. . 12 TRBJ2-7 TRBV9 TGTGCCAGCAGCGTACGGCTCGGGGAGCAGTACTTC CASSVRLGEQYF
. TRBD2 15 TRBJ2-7 TRBV11-2 TGTGCCAGCAGCTTAAACCCAGGGACTAGCGCAAGGGAGTACTTC CASSLNPGTSAREYF
. . 16 TRBJ2-2 TRBV11-2 TGTGCCAGCAGCTTGGGCGGGACTGTGGGGACCGGGGAGCTGTTTTTT CASSLGGTVGTGELFF
. . 16 TRBJ1-5 TRBV7-6 TGTGCCAGCAGCAGAAGATCAGGGGATAGCAATCAGCCCCAGCATTTT CASSRRSGDSNQPQHF
. . 13 TRBJ1-1 TRBV3-1/TRBV3-2 TGTGCCAGCAGCCAAGTCTCGAACACTGAAGCTTTCTTT CASSQVSNTEAFF
. TRBD1 15 TRBJ1-1 TRBV30 TGTGCCTGGAAATCGGGACAGGGGGCGAACACTGAAGCTTTCTTT CAWKSGQGANTEAFF
. TRBD1 15 TRBJ1-4 TRBV10-3 TGTGCCATCAGTGAGACCGGGACAGGGGGGGAAAAACTGTTTTTT CAISETGTGGEKLFF
. . 12 TRBJ2-3 TRBV25-1 TGTGCCAGCACCCCCGGCACAGATACGCAGTATTTT CASTPGTDTQYF
. TRBD1 19 TRBJ1-4 TRBV18 TGTGCCAGCTCACCATCAATCAGGGGGGTGACTTCATTAAATGAAAAACTGTTTTTT CASSPSIRGVTSLNEKLFF
once . 15 TRBJ1-1 TRBV19 TGTGCCAGTAGTATAGTCCGGGCGGGGAACACTGAAGCTTTCTTT CASSIVRAGNTEAFF
. . 11 TRBJ1-1 TRBV28 TGTGCCAGCAGTTCATTAGCGGAAGCTTTCTTT CASSSLAEAFF
. . 15 TRBJ2-1 TRBV10-3 TGTGCCATCAGTGTTGGCAGGGGTTCCTACAATGAGCAGTTCTTC CAISVGRGSYNEQFF
. . 13 TRBJ1-1 TRBV18 TGTGCCAGCTCATCAGGACAAGACACTGAAGCTTTCTTT CASSSGQDTEAFF
. TRBD1 14 TRBJ1-1 TRBV30 TGTGCCTGGAGTGGGTTTGGCAGGGGGGCTGAAGCTTTCTTT CAWSGFGRGAEAFF
. . 15 TRBJ2-7 TRBV9 TGTGCCAGCAGCCCCCGGACAGACCCCTCCTACGAGCAGTACTTC CASSPRTDPSYEQYF
. TRBD1 15 TRBJ2-1 TRBV28 TGTGCCAGCAGTTTTAGGAGGACAGGGGCCAATGAGCAGTTCTTC CASSFRRTGANEQFF
. . 14 TRBJ1-2 TRBV7-2 TGTGCCAGCAGCCCGAGAGCGGCCGATATTGGCTACACCTTC CASSPRAADIGYTF
. . 14 TRBJ1-2 TRBV25-1 TGTGCCAGCAGTGAATGGGGGGGTAACTATGGCTACACCTTC CASSEWGGNYGYTF
. . 13 TRBJ2-7 TRBV28 TGTGCCAGCAGTTTAATGGGGCCCTACGAGCAGTACTTC CASSLMGPYEQYF
few TRBD1 17 TRBJ1-6 TRBV27 TGTGCCAGCAGTTTAACGGGACAGGTTCTGGAGGATTCACCCCTCCACTTT CASSLTGQVLEDSPLHF
. TRBD1 15 TRBJ1-1 TRBV5-1 TGCGCCAGCAGCTTGACCGGGACAGCGAACACTGAAGCTTTCTTT CASSLTGTANTEAFF
. TRBD2 20 TRBJ2-1 TRBV28 TGTGCCAGCAGCCCAAGGGACGGGACTAGCCAAACGAGCTCCTACAATGAGCAGTTCTTC CASSPRDGTSQTSSYNEQFF
. . 14 TRBJ1-1 TRBV5-1 TGCGCCAGCAGCTTAAGTACACTGAACACTGAAGCTTTCTTT CASSLSTLNTEAFF
. . 13 TRBJ1-2 TRBV30 TGTGCCTGGAGGGATAGGACAGACTATGGCTACACCTTC CAWRDRTDYGYTF